Sequencing of this T cell receptor (beta chain) was carried out in a study of blood T cell repertoires in COVID-19. Overall study: PBMCs, B-cell-depleted T cells, or T cells provided the cDNA or gDNA that made up the material.

Exposed participants came across a COVID-19 case within 2 weeks before study entry. Trimming at V came to 3 bases and at J to 4 bases, leaving 6 bases not matched to a gene. Looked up from germline, CDR1 is KGHSH and CDR2 is LQKENI. The CDR3 covers 16 residues. Here immunoSEQ multiplex PCR was the method, and the copy in TCRdb shows in-frame clones only, minus some. The repertoire holds hundreds of thousands of clones, around 85% seen once, with 1.5% to 2% in the top ten. Material: PBMCs or T cells enriched from blood (not recorded which). The V and J genes are TRBV18 and TRBJ1-5; 10 nucleotides line up with TRBD1. The sequence was obtained from a woman aged 30 to 39 who had been exposed to COVID-19. The CDR3 here is CASSPGTGVRNQPQHF. In DNA form, the CDR3 reads TGTGCCAGCTCACCCGGGACAGGGGTGAGGAATCAGCCCCAGCATTTT. Combining the CDR3 with reference TRBV18 and TRBJ1-5 gives the whole variable domain NAGVMQNPRHLVRRRGQEARLRCSPMKGHSHVYWYRQLPEEGLKFMVYLQKENIIDESGMPKERFSAEFPKEGPSILRIQQVVRGDSAAYFCASSPGTGVRNQPQHFGDGTRLSIL.